What follows are 8 T cell receptor beta chains derived from one specimen sequenced in a study of T cells in localized non-small cell lung cancer. This table comes from immunoSEQ multiplex PCR, and its TCRdb copy is limited to in-frame clones, with some not included. The repertoire has 4,400 or so clones, around 30% of them found once; the top ten carry 12%. The sample was lung tumor tissue, taken before any cancer treatment. Receptors were obtained from an older male donor with stage III lung adenocarcinoma.

This clone was seen a few times. The chain combines TRBV28 with TRBJ1-5; D unclear. Germline lookup yields CDR1 MDHEN and CDR2 SYDVKM. This CDR3 is 17 amino acids long. V gave up 5 bases and J gave up 0 bases, with 17 bases separating them. CDR3 protein: CASSPPRSGYSNQPQHF. DNA for the CDR3: TGTGCCAGCAGTCCCCCTAGAAGCGGCTATAGCAATCAGCCCCAGCATTTT.

This clone turned up a few times. J is TRBJ2-3 and V is TRBV6-9; 7 bases map to TRBD1. Germline V gene sequence: CDR1 MNHGY, CDR2 SVAAGI. The J segment lost 1 base and the V segment lost 6 bases, leaving 4 bases of the junction unmatched. There are 14 residues in the CDR3. CDR3 nucleotides: TGTGCCAGCAGACCAGGGACAGGCACAGATACGCAGTATTTT. Its translation: CASRPGTGTDTQYF.

In its sample, this clone was seen a few times. The chain employs TRBV7-1 and TRBJ2-4, with 10 bases that match TRBD2. Being an ORF, TRBV7-1 has a function that is uncertain. With V trimmed by 5 bases and J by 4 bases, 8 bases remained unmatched. The CDR3 loop spans 16 amino acids. The CDR3 DNA reads as TGTGCCAGCAGCCAAAGGACTAGCGGAAGAAAAAACATTCAGTACTTC. This codes for CASSQRTSGRKNIQYF.

This chain connects TRBV30 to TRBJ1-5; D gene ambiguous. There are 14 residues in the CDR3. Trimming took 0 bases from V and 5 from J, leaving 11 bases between them. Looked up from germline, CDR1 is GTSNPN and CDR2 is SVGIG (reference sequence). DNA for the CDR3: TGTGCCTGGAGTGTAAAGGGCCTCTATCAGCCCCAGCATTTT. This gives the protein CAWSVKGLYQPQHF.

The chain uses TRBV9 and TRBJ1-1; no clear D gene. V shed 4 bases and J shed 1 base, with 8 bases lying between them. CDR3 length equals 13 residues. Germline CDR1 SGDLS, CDR2 YYNGEE. The CDR3 DNA sequence: TGTGCCAGCAGCTTAGGGAGGAACACTGAAGCTTTCTTT. Translating gives CASSLGRNTEAFF.

This clone has more than one count but fewer than ten. The genes are TRBV28 and TRBJ1-2; no reliable D call. Trimming shortened V by 6 bases and J by 2 bases, and 10 bases separated the two germline ends. Per the germline V gene, CDR1 is MDHEN and CDR2 is SYDVKM. The CDR3 spans 13 residues. The CDR3 here is CASSAGMNYGYTF. As DNA, the CDR3 is TGTGCCAGCAGCGCCGGGATGAACTATGGCTACACCTTC.

This clone ranks as medium-sized. The CDR3 is CASSEGPDKRYTF. Written as DNA, the CDR3 is TGTGCCAGCAGTGAAGGTCCCGACAAACGCTACACCTTC. The rearrangement links TRBV6-1 to TRBJ1-2; D unclear. CDR1 MNHNS and CDR2 SASEGT come from the germline V gene. The V end was cut by 1 base, the J end by 9 bases, with 12 bases between. The CDR3 is 13 amino acids.

This clone was counted only a few times. The chain joins TRBV11-3 to TRBJ1-1, with unresolved D. V was shortened by 7 bases and J by 1 base, with 13 bases between the two germline ends. From germline, CDR1 is SGHNT and CDR2 YENEEA. The CDR3 is made up of 14 amino acids. CDR3 sequence reads: CASTSAAANTEAFF. The CDR3 DNA reads TGTGCCAGCACCTCGGCGGCGGCGAACACTGAAGCTTTCTTT.